This T cell receptor (beta chain) was identified in a study of blood T cell repertoires in COVID-19. Across the whole study: Collection of acute and convalescent COVID-19 samples took place in the United States, Italy and Spain. PBMCs, B-cell-depleted T cells, or T cells were the source of the cDNA or gDNA that made up the material.

Per the germline V gene, CDR1 is KGHDR and CDR2 is SFDVKD. V trimming: 9 bases; J trimming: 6 bases; junction bases outside the gene matches: 12. The CDR3 has 14 amino acids. In the study's own analysis: Scientists estimated how many nucleated cells there were by amplifying reference gene primers. The assay was immunoSEQ multiplex PCR, and TCRdb's table has in-frame clones only and misses some. The V and J calls and clone size were taken over from that table, and D and trimming were inferred from the DNA. The sample has around 300,000 clones; roughly nine tenths are singletons. The rearrangement links TRBV24-1 to TRBJ2-7, with 8 bases fitting TRBD2. This sequence originates from a woman aged 40 to 50 who had recovered from COVID-19. Sequenced material: peripheral blood. The CDR3 reads CATEGAGALREQYF. DNA of the CDR3: TGTGCCACCGAGGGAGCGGGGGCGCTACGCGAGCAGTACTTC.